The rows below give T cell receptor beta chains drawn from one sample of a study of blood T cells in healthy people across ages. MiXCR was run by TCRdb on the 5' RACE reads, yielding one entry per CDR3 protein. The sample consists of hundreds of thousands of distinct CDR3 sequences, around 62% of them appearing once. What was sequenced was blood. The receptor source for this set is a man aged 25-45 years in good health. The CDR3 runs from the conserved cysteine through the conserved F or W. A D gene is named only where the DNA matches it firmly. Size is stated for part of the rows, as once, few or many counts, or as a class when the clone is expanded.

V gene,J gene,clone size,D gene,CDR3 DNA,CDR3 protein
TRBV6-5,TRBJ2-5,-,TRBD2,TGTGCCAGCAGTTACTCGAGGGCTAGCGGAGAGACCCAGTACTTC,CASSYSRASGETQYF
TRBV5-1,TRBJ2-1,few,-,TGCGCCAGCAGCTTTTTGAATTATGAGCAGTTCTTC,CASSFLNYEQFF
TRBV4-3,TRBJ1-6,few,-,TGCGCCAGCAGCCAAGGACTGGGGCGAATTCAGAATTCACCCCTCCACTTT,CASSQGLGRIQNSPLHF
TRBV12-3/TRBV12-4,TRBJ2-7,-,TRBD1,TGTGCCAGCAGTTCCGGGACAGGGAACCCCTACGAGCAGTACTTC,CASSSGTGNPYEQYF
TRBV7-2,TRBJ2-2,-,-,TGTGCCAGCAGCGGACGGTGGGGGGAGCGGGCCGGGGAGCTGTTTTTT,CASSGRWGERAGELFF
TRBV4-3,TRBJ2-1,-,TRBD2,TGCGCCAGCAGCCAAGCTGCTCCCGGACTAGCGTTAATGCATGAGCAGTTCTTC,CASSQAAPGLALMHEQFF
TRBV3-1,TRBJ2-5,-,TRBD1,TGTGCCAGCGCGCTGGACAGGTACCAAGAGACCCAGTACTTC,CASALDRYQETQYF
TRBV20-1,TRBJ1-2,once,-,TGCAGTGCAATACAGGGCTACACCTTC,CSAIQGYTF
TRBV14,TRBJ2-1,few,TRBD2,TGTGCCAGCAGCCAAGATCCCCCGGGACTAGCATCCAATGAGCAGTTCTTC,CASSQDPPGLASNEQFF
TRBV29-1,TRBJ1-1,-,-,TGCAGCGTTGAAGTCTACCAGGGTGGCACTGAGGCTTTCTTT,CSVEVYQGGTEAFF
TRBV5-1,TRBJ2-5,many,-,TGTGCCAGCAGCTTAGGGCAGCAAGAGACCCAGTACTTC,CASSLGQQETQYF
TRBV20-1,TRBJ2-5,-,TRBD1,TGCAGTGCCCCGACAGGGGATAGGGAGACCCAGTACTTC,CSAPTGDRETQYF
TRBV12-3/TRBV12-4,TRBJ1-2,-,TRBD1,TGTGCCAGCAGTTTTTCACAGGGGGCAAGATATGGCTACACCTTC,CASSFSQGARYGYTF
TRBV14,TRBJ2-5,-,TRBD2,TGTGCCAGCAGCGAAAGACTAGCGGGGGGGCCCAAAGAGACCCAGTACTTC,CASSERLAGGPKETQYF
TRBV28,TRBJ2-4,few,-,TGTGCCAGCAGTTTATTCTTAGGTGCCAAAAACATTCAGTACTTC,CASSLFLGAKNIQYF
TRBV7-9,TRBJ2-5,-,-,TGTGCCAGCAGCCCTAAGACAGACCAAGAGACCCAGTACTTC,CASSPKTDQETQYF
TRBV12-3/TRBV12-4,TRBJ2-7,few,TRBD1,TGTGCCAGCAGTAGCCCGGGACAGGGGGCCAACGAGCAGTACTTC,CASSSPGQGANEQYF
TRBV28,TRBJ2-7,once,-,TGTGCCAGCAGCGAGCCGGACACCTACGAGCAGTACTTC,CASSEPDTYEQYF
TRBV18,TRBJ2-7,-,-,TGTGCCAGCTCCTATCAACAGGAGTTTTCCTACGAGCAGTACTTC,CASSYQQEFSYEQYF
TRBV28,TRBJ1-2,-,-,TGTGCCAGCAGTTTACAGGGGAGGGAGTGGCACTATGGCTACACCTTC,CASSLQGREWHYGYTF
TRBV27,TRBJ2-3,-,TRBD2,TGTGCCAGCAGTTTATCTTCCCCCAGGACTAGCGGGTTAAAAGATACGCAGTATTTT,CASSLSSPRTSGLKDTQYF
TRBV29-1,TRBJ2-1,-,TRBD1,TGCAGCTCAGACAGGGGGTTTGCCAAAGCTAGCAATGAGCAGTTCTTC,CSSDRGFAKASNEQFF
TRBV5-1,TRBJ2-1,-,-,TGCGCCAGCAGCGACCGACAGGGAGGTAATGAGCAGTTCTTC,CASSDRQGGNEQFF